Below are 25 T cell receptor beta chains sequenced from a single sample in a study of cytomegalovirus exposure and HLA in healthy donors. In the PCR, 60 Vbeta and 13 Jbeta primers were used. Produced via immunoSEQ multiplex PCR; TCRdb's table is partial and in-frame only. The data show 150,000 to 200,000 clones, approximately 71% seen once. Input material: PBMCs. The receptors were gathered from a man aged 18 to 30 in good health and CMV-seropositive.

The chain is built from TRBV11-3 and TRBJ2-1; 11 bases line up with TRBD2. The CDR3 is 15 residues long. Germline trimming cut 1 base from V and 8 bases from J; bases unmatched to any gene: 4. Germline values: CDR1 SGHNT, CDR2 YENEEA. DNA of the CDR3: TGTGCCAGCAGCTTAGGGACTAGCGGGCACGATGAGCAGTTCTTC. As protein: CASSLGTSGHDEQFF.

The chain has TRBV6-5 and TRBJ1-4; D unresolved. CDR1 and CDR2 from the germline V gene are MNHEY and SVGAGI. The CDR3 contains 13 residues. Between the trimmed V and J ends, which lost 6 bases and 4 bases, there was a span of 9 bases. The CDR3 DNA reads TGTGCCAGCAGGTTCCGGGATAATGAAAAACTGTTTTTT. Translated: CASRFRDNEKLFF.

The CDR3 nucleotides read TGTGCCAGCAGGCGACTAGCGGGAGCCTCAGATACGCAGTATTTT. This sequence encodes CASRRLAGASDTQYF. The V call is TRBV2, the J call TRBJ2-3, with TRBD2 matching over 12 bases. V lost 6 bases and J lost 4; bases outside the gene matches: 5. This CDR3 has 15 amino acids. From germline, CDR1 is SNHLY and CDR2 FYNNEI.

This clone was seen a few times. The rearrangement links TRBV7-8 to TRBJ2-7; 9 bases agree with TRBD1. The CDR3 runs to 14 residues. The junction had 6 bases not matched to a gene; V was cut back by 5 bases and J by 4 bases. Germline V lookup: CDR1 SGHVS, CDR2 FQNEAQ. This CDR3 reads CASSTGTGRYEQYF. The CDR3 nucleotides are TGTGCCAGCAGCACTGGGACAGGGAGGTACGAGCAGTACTTC. Based on the CDR3 plus reference TRBV7-8 and TRBJ2-7, the full variable domain is GAGVSQSPRYKVAKRGQDVALRCDPISGHVSLFWYQQALGQGPEFLTYFQNEAQLDKSGLPSDRFFAERPEGSVSTLKIQRTQQEDSAVYLCASSTGTGRYEQYFGPGTRLTVT.

This clone was counted a few times. The chain carries TRBV4-1 and TRBJ2-7, with a possible D match to TRBD2 (5 bases). The germline V and J ends were trimmed by 0 bases and 7 bases, with 7 bases remaining between them. The length of the CDR3 is 12 residues. Germline V gene sequence: CDR1 MGHRA, CDR2 YSYEKL. The CDR3: CASSQDRREQYF. The CDR3 region has the DNA TGCGCCAGCAGCCAAGACAGGAGGGAGCAGTACTTC.

The chain has TRBV28 and TRBJ2-1, with a weak D call TRBD1 (6 bases). The germline V gene has CDR1 MDHEN and CDR2 SYDVKM. The CDR3 sequence is 14 residues long. The V end was cut by 3 bases, the J end by 7 bases, with 13 bases between. The CDR3 DNA is TGTGCCAGCAGTTTTTCAGGGGCTAGGAATGAGCAGTTCTTC. Translated, it gives CASSFSGARNEQFF. Drawing the rest from reference TRBV28 and TRBJ2-1, the complete variable domain is DVKVTQSSRYLVKRTGEKVFLECVQDMDHENMFWYRQDPGLGLRLIYFSYDVKMKEKGDIPEGYSVSREKKERFSLILESASTNQTSMYLCASSFSGARNEQFFGPGTRLTVL.

This clone was recorded a few times. The chain recombines TRBV6-5 with TRBJ1-3, with 9 positions matching TRBD1. Trimming removed 6 bases from V and 0 bases from J; junction bases left unmatched: 3. Germline V gene sequence: CDR1 MNHEY, CDR2 SVGAGI. There are 15 residues in the CDR3. The CDR3 reads CASSPDRGSGNTIYF. The CDR3 region has the DNA TGTGCCAGCAGCCCGGACAGGGGCTCTGGAAACACCATATATTTT.

The chain recombines TRBV6-5 with TRBJ1-1; D is unresolved. This CDR3 comprises 14 residues. Germline V CDR1 and CDR2: MNHEY, SVGAGI. V shed 2 bases and J shed 7 bases, with 14 bases lying between them. DNA of the CDR3: TGTGCCAGCAGTTACGCCGCCCGATCGCGTGAAGCTTTCTTT. Its translation is CASSYAARSREAFF.

The V and J genes are TRBV28 and TRBJ1-5, with D possibly TRBD1 on 5 matching bases. This CDR3 region has 14 residues. Trimming pared 7 bases from V and 9 bases from J, leaving 19 bases between. CDR1 is MDHEN, CDR2 SYDVKM, per germline. Here the CDR3 reads CASTTPPRGRPQHF. DNA of the CDR3: TGTGCCAGCACCACTCCTCCAAGGGGTAGGCCCCAGCATTTT.

The chain carries TRBV9 and TRBJ1-2; D not certain. CDR1 and CDR2 from the germline V gene are SGDLS and YYNGEE. The V gene lost 2 bases and the J gene lost 5 bases, with 25 bases spanning the gap. CDR3 size: 18 residues. Here the CDR3 DNA reads TGTGCCAGCAGCGTTGGACTCTCGCTTGATGCTATTCAATATGGCTACACCTTC. It is translated as CASSVGLSLDAIQYGYTF.

This clone was seen a few times. The chain is built from TRBV28 and TRBJ2-7; D may be TRBD2 (5 bases). Germline CDR1 reads MDHEN; CDR2 reads SYDVKM. The CDR3 loop spans 14 amino acids. V shed 3 bases and J shed 2 bases, with 11 bases lying between them. The CDR3 loop is CASSLSGGTYEQYF. The CDR3 DNA reads as TGTGCCAGCAGTTTGTCAGGAGGCACCTACGAGCAGTACTTC.

The genes are TRBV15 and TRBJ2-4, with a possible D match to TRBD2 (5 bases). V was cut by 0 bases and J by 11 bases, with 14 bases left in between. Per germline, CDR1 LNHNV and CDR2 YYDKDF (reference sequence). The CDR3 totals 14 residues. CDR3 sequence reads: CATSRDSSSPVQYF. The DNA of the CDR3 is TGTGCCACCAGCAGAGATAGTTCTAGCCCGGTTCAGTACTTC.

V usage is TRBV14 and J usage is TRBJ2-7, with D maybe TRBD2 (7 bases). The CDR3 runs to 14 residues. Germline-derived CDR1 and CDR2 are SGHDN and FVKESK. Trimming left V 4 bases short and J 7 bases short, with 17 bases between. The CDR3 nucleotides are TGTGCCAGCAGCCCGCGGGAGCGGAGGGGGGAGCAGTACTTC. The encoded protein is CASSPRERRGEQYF.

The table lists this clone with a count of one. V gene TRBV9 combines with J gene TRBJ1-3, with TRBD1 as a possible D gene (6 bases). This CDR3 is 15 amino acids long. V was clipped by 4 bases and J by 0 bases, with 11 bases between them. CDR1 and CDR2 (germline): SGDLS, YYNGEE. The CDR3, as DNA: TGTGCCAGCAGCCCGGACAGCATCTCTGGAAACACCATATATTTT. Protein sequence: CASSPDSISGNTIYF.

The chain joins TRBV28 to TRBJ1-2; the D gene is possibly TRBD1 (5 bases). Germline-derived CDR1 and CDR2 are MDHEN and SYDVKM. V was pared by 5 bases and J by 2 bases, with 9 bases between. There are 13 residues in the CDR3. This CDR3 reads CASSPTDNYGYTF. The CDR3 nucleotides are TGTGCCAGCAGTCCGACAGACAACTATGGCTACACCTTC.

The genes are TRBV30 and TRBJ2-7; TRBD2 matches at 7 bases. The CDR3 spans 11 residues. CDR1 is GTSNPN, CDR2 SVGIG, per germline (reference sequence). With 6 bases clipped from V and 6 bases from J, the junction kept 5 bases outside the gene matches. The CDR3 DNA follows: TGTGCCTGTGCGGGAGTGGGCGAGCAGTACTTC. Translated, it gives CACAGVGEQYF.

This clone was detected once. V usage is TRBV2 and J usage is TRBJ1-2, with D uncertain. Trimming cost V 4 bases and J 1 base, with 7 bases left between them. The CDR3 is 13 amino acids. Germline V lookup: CDR1 SNHLY, CDR2 FYNNEI. The CDR3: CASSGALNYGYTF. CDR3 DNA sequence: TGTGCCAGCAGTGGGGCGCTTAACTATGGCTACACCTTC.

The rearrangement uses TRBV5-1 and TRBJ2-5; TRBD1 matches 8 bases. The J call may be mistaken, given a closer DNA end match to TRBJ2-7. Germline loops: CDR1 SGHRS, CDR2 YFSETQ. The CDR3 sequence is 19 residues long. The CDR3 region is CASSHQRTGGYLRNYEQYF. CDR3 bases: TGCGCCAGCAGCCACCAGAGAACAGGGGGATACCTGAGGAACTACGAGCAGTACTTC.

The chain uses TRBV7-2 and TRBJ2-3; D is unclear. The V gene lost 5 bases and the J gene lost 3 bases, with 6 bases spanning the gap. In germline, CDR1 is SGHTA, CDR2 FQGNSA. The CDR3 has 12 residues. CDR3 nucleotide sequence: TGTGCCAGCAGCCCCCGGACAGATACGCAGTATTTT. Encoded protein: CASSPRTDTQYF.

This chain uses TRBV5-1 with TRBJ2-2, with 8 bases matching TRBD1. V trimming: 5 bases; J trimming: 7 bases; junction bases outside the gene matches: 7. The germline CDR1 and CDR2 sequences are SGHRS and YFSETQ. This CDR3 spans 14 amino acids. In nucleotides, the CDR3 is TGCGCCAGCAGAGGGCAGGGGGCTGTCGGGGAGCTGTTTTTT. Amino acid sequence: CASRGQGAVGELFF.

This sequence joins TRBV27 and TRBJ1-2; the D is unclear. Trimming pared 0 bases from V and 4 bases from J, leaving 9 bases between. Germline assignment: CDR1 MNHEY and CDR2 SMNVEV (reference sequence). The length of the CDR3 is 14 residues. CDR3 in DNA: TGTGCCAGCAGTTTATCGGGCGGGAGCTATGGCTACACCTTC. Its translation is CASSLSGGSYGYTF.

The rearrangement links TRBV2 to TRBJ2-7; 10 nucleotides match TRBD2. The CDR3 runs to 14 residues. With 3 bases clipped from V and 2 bases from J, the junction kept 1 base outside the gene matches. CDR1 is SNHLY, CDR2 FYNNEI, per germline. The CDR3 loop is CASSDLAGAYEQYF. For the CDR3, the DNA is TGTGCCAGCAGTGACCTAGCGGGAGCCTACGAGCAGTACTTC.

This clone was seen a single time. At one end, the junction sequence differs from germline, possibly due to a read error. The V gene is TRBV4-1, the J gene TRBJ2-3; 10 bases match TRBD2. CDR1 MGHRA and CDR2 YSYEKL come from the germline V gene. The length of the CDR3 is 16 residues. The CDR3 DNA follows: TGCGCCAGCAGCCAAGAAGGACTAGCGGACACAGGTACGCAGTATTTT. Its translation is CASSQEGLADTGTQYF.

The chain is built from TRBV28 and TRBJ1-5, with a tentative D call TRBD1 (5 bases). V was shortened by 8 bases and J by 11 bases, with 13 bases between the two germline ends. The length of the CDR3 is 11 residues. Per germline, CDR1 MDHEN and CDR2 SYDVKM. CDR3 in amino acids: CASLRGRSQHF. CDR3 nucleotides: TGTGCCAGCCTTCGGGGGAGGTCCCAGCATTTT.

The chain combines TRBV12-5 with TRBJ2-2, with 9 nucleotides matching TRBD2. The length of the CDR3 is 15 residues. The trim removed 2 bases at V and 4 bases at J, leaving 2 bases unmatched. CDR1 is LGHNT and CDR2 is FRNRAP in the germline V gene. This chain's CDR3 is CASGLFSGGTGELFF. CDR3 in DNA: TGTGCTAGTGGTTTGTTTAGCGGGGGCACCGGGGAGCTGTTTTTT.